A single T cell receptor (beta chain) is shown here with its context. The antigen is not known. This specimen comes from a study of T cell clones after liver transplantation. Whole-study findings and limits: Compared with third party-reactive sequences, donor-reactive ones declined more, independent of withdrawal success.

The J segment lost 1 base and the V segment lost 5 bases, leaving 4 bases of the junction unmatched. CDR3 size: 16 residues. Germline V gene sequence: CDR1 SGHAT, CDR2 FQNNGV. Some clones are missing from TCRdb's copy, which holds only in-frame ones; the method was immunoSEQ multiplex PCR. The sample yields about 20,000 clones, around 91% seen once. The receptor was isolated from a human patient who received a liver transplant. Some T cells here may be from the graft donor. The sample was CD8+ T cells from blood, taken roughly 3.5 years after liver transplant. The chain recombines TRBV11-2 with TRBJ2-5; 13 nucleotides align to TRBD2. The CDR3 region is CASSAGTSGIQETQYF. Here the CDR3 DNA reads TGTGCCAGCAGCGCCGGGACTAGCGGGATCCAAGAGACCCAGTACTTC.